The T cell receptor beta chain described here comes from a study of T cells in Graves' hyperthyroidism and ophthalmopathy. Study summary: At initial diagnosis, before any treatment had begun, peripheral blood was obtained.

This CDR3 contains 11 residues. CDR1 and CDR2 (germline): LGHDT, YNNKEL (reference sequence). V lost 1 base and J lost 17, with 9 bases in between. RNA transcripts were the template for amplifying TCR beta CDR3 regions. A first-round RT-PCR of the TCR CDR3 used the HTBI primer set. MiXCR was run by TCRdb on the multiplex PCR reads, yielding one entry per CDR3 protein. The sample consists of about 760,000 distinct CDR3 sequences, approximately 40% of them appearing once. Study-level findings and limits: A model using 13 V-J features told ophthalmopathy apart from stable hyperthyroidism. Most clonotypes that expanded in the thyroid above 0.001 also showed up in blood.

To note about this clonotype: The antigen remains unidentified.

With a duration under 2 months, the hyperthyroidism was newly diagnosed in patients aged 18 to 65. V usage is TRBV3-1 and J usage is TRBJ1-6; no clear D gene. The sequence came from a woman between 40 and 55 years old with Graves' hyperthyroidism. The sample taken for sequencing was blood. CDR3 region: CASSQGRIFHF. The CDR3 DNA reads as TGTGCCAGCAGCCAAGGCAGGATCTTCCACTTT.